A single sample gave rise to the 20 T cell receptor beta chains below, sequenced in a study of blood T cell repertoires in COVID-19. Assay: immunoSEQ multiplex PCR; the TCRdb copy retains only in-frame clones and omits some. The profile shows about 98,000 clones, about 78% of them singletons. Sequenced input: peripheral blood. These receptors came from a man aged 55 to 70 with active or convalescent COVID-19.

The chain has TRBV10-3 and TRBJ2-7, with TRBD2 identical over 11 bases. The CDR3 runs 13 residues. After removal of 3 bases from V and 5 bases from J, the junction contained 0 bases not matched to a gene. Germline lookup yields CDR1 ENHRY and CDR2 SYGVKD. For the CDR3, the DNA is TGTGCCATCAGTGAACTAGCGGGAGACGAGCAGTACTTC. Its protein is CAISELAGDEQYF.

The rearrangement links TRBV18 to TRBJ2-7, with 7 bases aligning to TRBD2. The CDR3 contains 15 residues. Trimming removed 2 bases from V and 1 base from J; junction bases left unmatched: 5. CDR1 and CDR2 (germline): KGHSH, LQKENI. The CDR3 DNA reads as TGTGCCAGCTCACCAAAAGCACTAGCGTCCTACGAGCAGTACTTC. This gives the protein CASSPKALASYEQYF.

This rearrangement joins TRBV3-1 (or the pseudogene TRBV3-2) to TRBJ2-2, with 9 positions matching TRBD1. V was pared by 0 bases and J by 8 bases, with 13 bases of the junction left unmatched. Germline V gives CDR1 LGHDT, CDR2 YNNKEL (reference sequence). CDR3 size: 18 residues. The CDR3 coding sequence is TGTGCCAGCAGCCAAGAGCTTCCGGGACAGGGAATGGTGGGGGAGCTGTTTTTT. This gives the protein CASSQELPGQGMVGELFF.

The chain joins TRBV23-1 to TRBJ2-1, with 7 bases aligning to TRBD2. TRBV23-1 is labeled an ORF, and its function is uncertain. J was trimmed by 4 bases and V by 1 base; bases with no gene match: 13. The CDR3 runs 18 residues. This CDR3 reads CASSQFSGAGTTYNEQFF. CDR3 in DNA: TGCGCCAGCAGTCAATTCTCCGGAGCGGGGACTACTTACAATGAGCAGTTCTTC.

The rearrangement uses TRBV19 and TRBJ2-5, with a weak D call TRBD1 (5 bases). Per germline, CDR1 LNHDA and CDR2 SQIVND (reference sequence). V was trimmed by 6 bases and J by 4 bases, leaving 12 bases between them. CDR3 size: 13 residues. CDR3 region: CASSSFQGETQYF. CDR3 nucleotide sequence: TGTGCCAGTAGCTCGTTCCAGGGAGAGACCCAGTACTTC.

This rearrangement joins TRBV4-1 to TRBJ1-6; D is ambiguous. V was cut by 2 bases and J by 0 bases, with 14 bases left in between. The length of the CDR3 is 18 residues. In germline, CDR1 is MGHRA, CDR2 YSYEKL. In DNA form, the CDR3 reads TGCGCCAGCAGCCAACAGACGGTCGGGGTCTCCTATAATTCACCCCTCCACTTT. Its protein product is CASSQQTVGVSYNSPLHF.

The V and J genes are TRBV19 and TRBJ1-5, with D perhaps matching TRBD1 (6 bases). This CDR3 is 14 amino acids long. V dropped 11 bases and J dropped 4 bases, with 18 bases sitting between them. Germline lookup yields CDR1 LNHDA and CDR2 SQIVND (reference sequence). CDR3 protein: CASQLRGENQPQHF. The CDR3 nucleotides are TGTGCCTCCCAGCTCAGGGGCGAAAATCAGCCCCAGCATTTT.

The chain is built from TRBV19 and TRBJ1-5, with D possibly TRBD1 on 5 matching bases. Trimming took 7 bases from V and 11 from J, leaving 24 bases between them. CDR3 length equals 15 residues. Germline values: CDR1 LNHDA, CDR2 SQIVND (reference sequence). This chain's CDR3 is CASTHPGLNLRAQHF. As DNA, the CDR3 is TGTGCCAGTACTCACCCGGGACTCAATTTAAGGGCCCAGCATTTT.

The J gene is TRBJ2-7, the V gene TRBV11-3; 10 nucleotides agree with TRBD1. CDR1 is SGHNT and CDR2 is YENEEA in the germline V gene. This CDR3 is 15 amino acids long. V trimming: 5 bases; J trimming: 5 bases; junction bases outside the gene matches: 9. CDR3 nucleotide sequence: TGTGCCAGCAGCGTCCCGGGACAGGGGCCCCACGAGCAGTACTTC. Protein product: CASSVPGQGPHEQYF.

The table lists this clone with a count of one. The genes are TRBV28 and TRBJ2-7, with a weak D call TRBD2 (6 bases). The V gene lost 8 bases and the J gene lost 2 bases, with 19 bases spanning the gap. The CDR3 loop spans 15 amino acids. Per the germline V gene, CDR1 is MDHEN and CDR2 is SYDVKM. The CDR3: CASQRVVQGAYEQYF. CDR3 DNA: TGTGCCAGCCAGCGGGTTGTCCAGGGAGCCTACGAGCAGTACTTC. The variable domain in full, completed from reference TRBV28 and TRBJ2-7, reads DVKVTQSSRYLVKRTGEKVFLECVQDMDHENMFWYRQDPGLGLRLIYFSYDVKMKEKGDIPEGYSVSREKKERFSLILESASTNQTSMYLCASQRVVQGAYEQYFGPGTRLTVT.

CDR3 residues: CASGGVSGYNEQFF. The CDR3 DNA is TGTGCCTCCGGAGGCGTGTCCGGCTACAATGAGCAGTTCTTC. V usage is TRBV10-3 and J usage is TRBJ2-1, with a tentative D call TRBD2 (5 bases). Trimming cost V 11 bases and J 3 bases, with 17 bases left between them. From germline, CDR1 is ENHRY and CDR2 SYGVKD. CDR3 size: 14 residues.

This chain links TRBV5-1 with TRBJ1-4; D unclear. The CDR3 consists of 13 residues. The V end was cut by 5 bases, the J end by 4 bases, with 9 bases between. The germline V gene encodes CDR1 SGHRS and CDR2 YFSETQ. DNA for the CDR3: TGCGCCAGCAGGCTAACGAATAATGAAAAACTGTTTTTT. Its protein product is CASRLTNNEKLFF.

The rearrangement uses TRBV19 and TRBJ1-1; D is uncertain. With 3 bases removed from V and 1 base from J, the gap between germline ends came to 3 bases. The V gene's germline CDR1 is LNHDA and CDR2 SQIVND (reference sequence). This CDR3 comprises 12 residues. DNA of the CDR3: TGTGCCAGTAGTATTCAGAACACTGAAGCTTTCTTT. This translates into CASSIQNTEAFF. Full variable domain (rest looked up from reference TRBV19 and TRBJ1-1): DGGITQSPKYLFRKEGQNVTLSCEQNLNHDAMYWYRQDPGQGLRLIYYSQIVNDFQKGDIAEGYSVSREKKESFPLTVTSAQKNPTAFYLCASSIQNTEAFFGQGTRLTVV.

This chain connects TRBV29-1 to TRBJ2-1, with 12 bases matching TRBD2. This CDR3 has 15 amino acids. Unmatched junction bases numbered 4, after V lost 0 bases and J lost 7 bases. CDR1 and CDR2 from the germline V gene are SQVTM and ANQGSEA. CDR3 sequence (DNA): TGCAGCGTTGAAGACCCTAGCGGGAGGGGAAATGAGCAGTTCTTC. It yields the protein CSVEDPSGRGNEQFF.

This sequence joins TRBV28 and TRBJ1-5; D is uncertain. Per germline, CDR1 MDHEN and CDR2 SYDVKM. CDR3 length: 11 residues. Between the trimmed V and J ends, which lost 2 bases and 8 bases, there was a span of 4 bases. The CDR3 DNA is TGTGCCAGCAGTTTACGGGAGCCCCAGCATTTT. It yields the protein CASSLREPQHF.

This clone has only one observation. This chain links TRBV5-8 with TRBJ2-6, with 9 bases matching TRBD2. The J call may be in error: the DNA end matches TRBJ2-7 better. This CDR3 contains 13 residues. Germline values: CDR1 SGHTS, CDR2 YDEGEE. The CDR3: CASSRSGGYEQYV. CDR3 DNA sequence: TGTGCCAGCAGCCGTAGCGGGGGATACGAGCAGTACGTC.

The chain has TRBV7-9 and TRBJ1-3; no reliable D call. The CDR3 totals 12 residues. Germline CDR1 reads SEHNR; CDR2 reads FQNEAQ (reference sequence). The V and J ends lost 5 bases and 0 bases respectively, with 2 bases between them. The CDR3 is CASSLSGNTIYF. For the CDR3, the DNA is TGTGCCAGCAGCCTCTCTGGAAACACCATATATTTT.

For the CDR3, the DNA is TGTGCCAGCAGCGTAAGTGGGGGGGCAGGCACAGATACGCAGTATTTT. Its protein product is CASSVSGGAGTDTQYF. This rearrangement joins TRBV9 to TRBJ2-3, with D possibly matching TRBD2 (7 bases). The CDR3 spans 16 residues. CDR1 SGDLS and CDR2 YYNGEE come from the germline V gene. Trimming stripped 1 base from V and 1 base from J, with 13 bases between.

This sequence joins TRBV10-3 and TRBJ1-6, with TRBD1 matching over 10 bases. V was clipped by 4 bases and J by 7 bases; unmatched bases: 4. The CDR3 extends over 15 amino acids. CDR1 is ENHRY, CDR2 SYGVKD, per germline. CDR3 region: CAISGRTGGNSPLHF. In DNA, the CDR3 is TGTGCCATCAGTGGTCGGACAGGGGGAAATTCACCCCTCCACTTT.

The gene calls are TRBV29-1 and TRBJ2-2; the D is unclear. The CDR3 runs to 12 residues. Trimming shortened V by 4 bases and J by 7 bases, and 10 bases separated the two germline ends. CDR1 and CDR2 (germline): SQVTM, ANQGSEA. The DNA for the CDR3 is TGCAGCGTTGCCCCGCACATCGGGGAGCTGTTTTTT. It translates to CSVAPHIGELFF.